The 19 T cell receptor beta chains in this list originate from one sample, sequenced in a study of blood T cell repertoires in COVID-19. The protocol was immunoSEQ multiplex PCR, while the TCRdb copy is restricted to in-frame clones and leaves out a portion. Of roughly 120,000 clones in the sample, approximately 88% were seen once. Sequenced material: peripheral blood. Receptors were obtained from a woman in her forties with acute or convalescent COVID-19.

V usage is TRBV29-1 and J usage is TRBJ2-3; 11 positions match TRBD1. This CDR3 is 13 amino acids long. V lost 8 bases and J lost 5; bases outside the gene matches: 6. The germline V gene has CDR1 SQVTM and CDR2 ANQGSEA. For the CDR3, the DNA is TGCAGCTCCACGGGACAGGGGGGAGATACGCAGTATTTT. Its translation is CSSTGQGGDTQYF.

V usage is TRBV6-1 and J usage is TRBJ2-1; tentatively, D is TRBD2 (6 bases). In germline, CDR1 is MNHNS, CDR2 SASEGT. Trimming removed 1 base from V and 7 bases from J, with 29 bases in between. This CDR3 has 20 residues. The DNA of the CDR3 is TGTGCCAGCAGTGAAGGGCCGGGACTTCCTTATAGGGATTGGGGAAATGAGCAGTTCTTC. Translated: CASSEGPGLPYRDWGNEQFF.

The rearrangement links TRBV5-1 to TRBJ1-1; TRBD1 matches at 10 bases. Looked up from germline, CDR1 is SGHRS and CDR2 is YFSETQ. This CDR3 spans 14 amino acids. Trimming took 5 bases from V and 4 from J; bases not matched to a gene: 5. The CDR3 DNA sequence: TGCGCCAGCAGACCGGGACAGGGGACCACTGAAGCTTTCTTT. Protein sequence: CASRPGQGTTEAFF.

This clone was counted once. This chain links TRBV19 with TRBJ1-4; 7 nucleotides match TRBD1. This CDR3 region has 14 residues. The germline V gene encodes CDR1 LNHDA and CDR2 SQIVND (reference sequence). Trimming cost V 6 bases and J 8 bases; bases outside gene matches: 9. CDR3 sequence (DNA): TGTGCCAGTAGGGAGACAGGGTCGGGCGAAAAACTGTTTTTT. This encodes CASRETGSGEKLFF. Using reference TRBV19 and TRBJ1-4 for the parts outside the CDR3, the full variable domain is DGGITQSPKYLFRKEGQNVTLSCEQNLNHDAMYWYRQDPGQGLRLIYYSQIVNDFQKGDIAEGYSVSREKKESFPLTVTSAQKNPTAFYLCASRETGSGEKLFFGSGTQLSVL.

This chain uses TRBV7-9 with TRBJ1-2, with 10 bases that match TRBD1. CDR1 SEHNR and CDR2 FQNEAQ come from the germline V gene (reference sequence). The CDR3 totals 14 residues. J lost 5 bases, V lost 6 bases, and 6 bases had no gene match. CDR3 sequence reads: CASRRPGQGYGYTF. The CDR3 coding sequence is TGTGCCAGCAGGCGACCGGGACAGGGGTATGGCTACACCTTC. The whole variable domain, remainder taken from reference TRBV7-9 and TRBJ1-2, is DTGVSQNPRHKITKRGQNVTFRCDPISEHNRLYWYRQTLGQGPEFLTYFQNEAQLEKSRLLSDRFSAERPKGSFSTLEIQRTEQGDSAMYLCASRRPGQGYGYTFGSGTRLTVV.

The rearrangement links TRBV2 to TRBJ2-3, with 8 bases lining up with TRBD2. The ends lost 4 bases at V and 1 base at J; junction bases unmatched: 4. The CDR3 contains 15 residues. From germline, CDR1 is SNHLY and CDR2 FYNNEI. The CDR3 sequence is CASSVSGAGTDTQYF. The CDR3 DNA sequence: TGTGCCAGCAGTGTTAGCGGGGCCGGCACAGATACGCAGTATTTT.

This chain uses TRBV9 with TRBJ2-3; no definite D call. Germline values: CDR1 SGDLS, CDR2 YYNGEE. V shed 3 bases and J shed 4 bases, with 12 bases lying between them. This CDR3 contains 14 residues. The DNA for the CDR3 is TGTGCCAGCAGCGGTACCCACAACGCAGATACGCAGTATTTT. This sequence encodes CASSGTHNADTQYF.

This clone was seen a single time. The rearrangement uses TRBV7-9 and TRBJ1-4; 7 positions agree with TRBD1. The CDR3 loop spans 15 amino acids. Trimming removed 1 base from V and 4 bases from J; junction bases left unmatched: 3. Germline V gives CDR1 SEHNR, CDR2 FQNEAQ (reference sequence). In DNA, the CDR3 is TGTGCCAGCAGCTTAGGGGGACAGCGTAATGAAAAACTGTTTTTT. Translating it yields CASSLGGQRNEKLFF.

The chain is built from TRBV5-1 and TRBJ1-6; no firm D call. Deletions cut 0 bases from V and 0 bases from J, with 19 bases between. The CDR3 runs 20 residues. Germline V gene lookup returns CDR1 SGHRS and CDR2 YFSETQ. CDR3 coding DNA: TGCGCCAGCAGCTTGGGGGCCGGAGGAATGGGGTTCTCCTATAATTCACCCCTCCACTTT. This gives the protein CASSLGAGGMGFSYNSPLHF.

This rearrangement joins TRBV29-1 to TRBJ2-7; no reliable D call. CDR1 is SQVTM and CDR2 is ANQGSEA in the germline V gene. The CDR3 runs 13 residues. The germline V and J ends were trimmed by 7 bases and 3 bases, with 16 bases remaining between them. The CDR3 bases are TGCAGCGCGAAACTCCGACGGAGCTACGAGCAGTACTTC. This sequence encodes CSAKLRRSYEQYF.

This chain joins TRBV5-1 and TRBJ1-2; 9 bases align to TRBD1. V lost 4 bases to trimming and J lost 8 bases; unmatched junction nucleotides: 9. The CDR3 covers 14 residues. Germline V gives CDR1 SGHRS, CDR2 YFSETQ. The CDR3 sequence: CASSVTQGAWGYTF. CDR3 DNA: TGCGCCAGCAGCGTAACACAGGGGGCTTGGGGCTACACCTTC.

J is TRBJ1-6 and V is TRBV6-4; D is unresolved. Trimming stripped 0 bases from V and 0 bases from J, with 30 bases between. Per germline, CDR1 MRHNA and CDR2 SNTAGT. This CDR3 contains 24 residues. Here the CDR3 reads CASSDSSLVFGLHRRSSYNSPLHF. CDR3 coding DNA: TGTGCCAGCAGTGACTCTTCACTCGTTTTTGGACTACACCGTAGGAGCTCCTATAATTCACCCCTCCACTTT.

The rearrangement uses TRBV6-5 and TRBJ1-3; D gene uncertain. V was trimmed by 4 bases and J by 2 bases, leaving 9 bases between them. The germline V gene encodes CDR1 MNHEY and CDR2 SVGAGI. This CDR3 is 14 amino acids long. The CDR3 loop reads CASSSGEAGNTIYF. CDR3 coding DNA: TGTGCCAGCAGTTCCGGGGAAGCTGGAAACACCATATATTTT.

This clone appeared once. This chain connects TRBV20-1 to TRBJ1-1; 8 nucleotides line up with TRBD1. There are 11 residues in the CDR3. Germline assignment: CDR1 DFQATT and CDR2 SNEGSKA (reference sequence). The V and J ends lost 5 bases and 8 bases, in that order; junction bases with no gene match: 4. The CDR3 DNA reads TGCAGTGCTCCCCGGGACAGGGAAGCTTTCTTT. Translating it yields CSAPRDREAFF.

Here the CDR3 reads CAWSVTTNQPQHF. CDR3 coding DNA: TGTGCCTGGAGTGTGACAACCAATCAGCCCCAGCATTTT. The V call is TRBV30, the J call TRBJ1-5; the D is unclear. From germline, CDR1 is GTSNPN and CDR2 SVGIG (reference sequence). The CDR3 length is 13 residues. The germline V and J ends were trimmed by 0 bases and 3 bases, with 6 bases remaining between them. The variable domain in full, completed from reference TRBV30 and TRBJ1-5, reads SQTIHQWPATLVQPVGSPLSLECTVEGTSNPNLYWYRQAAGRGLQLLFYSVGIGQISSEVPQNLSASRPQDRQFILSSKKLLLSDSGFYLCAWSVTTNQPQHFGDGTRLSIL.

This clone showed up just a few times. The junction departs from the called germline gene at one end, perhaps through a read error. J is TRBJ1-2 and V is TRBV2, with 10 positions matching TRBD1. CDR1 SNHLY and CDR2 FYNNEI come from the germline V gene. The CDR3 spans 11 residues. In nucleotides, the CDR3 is TGTGCCAGCAGCGAACTGGACAGGGGGGCCTTC. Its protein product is CASSELDRGAF.

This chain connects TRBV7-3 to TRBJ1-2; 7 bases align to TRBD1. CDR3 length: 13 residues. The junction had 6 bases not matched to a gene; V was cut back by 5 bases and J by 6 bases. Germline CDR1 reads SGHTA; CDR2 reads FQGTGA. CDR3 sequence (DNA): TGTGCCAGCAGCGCCGGGACAGAAAATGGCTACACCTTC. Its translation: CASSAGTENGYTF.

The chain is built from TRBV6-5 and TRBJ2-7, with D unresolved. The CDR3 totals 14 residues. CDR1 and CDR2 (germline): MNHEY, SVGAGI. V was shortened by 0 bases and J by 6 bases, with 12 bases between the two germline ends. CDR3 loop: CASSYSVGFLEQYF. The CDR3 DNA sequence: TGTGCCAGCAGTTACTCGGTGGGCTTCCTCGAGCAGTACTTC.

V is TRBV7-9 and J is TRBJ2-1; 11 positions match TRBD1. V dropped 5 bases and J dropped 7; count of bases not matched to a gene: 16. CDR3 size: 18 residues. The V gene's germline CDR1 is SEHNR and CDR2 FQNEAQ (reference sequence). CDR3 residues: CASSQNPTRDRGGNEQFF. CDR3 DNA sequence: TGTGCCAGCAGCCAGAACCCCACACGGGACAGGGGGGGAAATGAGCAGTTCTTC. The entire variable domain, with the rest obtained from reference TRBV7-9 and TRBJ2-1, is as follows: DTGVSQNPRHKITKRGQNVTFRCDPISEHNRLYWYRQTLGQGPEFLTYFQNEAQLEKSRLLSDRFSAERPKGSFSTLEIQRTEQGDSAMYLCASSQNPTRDRGGNEQFFGPGTRLTVL.